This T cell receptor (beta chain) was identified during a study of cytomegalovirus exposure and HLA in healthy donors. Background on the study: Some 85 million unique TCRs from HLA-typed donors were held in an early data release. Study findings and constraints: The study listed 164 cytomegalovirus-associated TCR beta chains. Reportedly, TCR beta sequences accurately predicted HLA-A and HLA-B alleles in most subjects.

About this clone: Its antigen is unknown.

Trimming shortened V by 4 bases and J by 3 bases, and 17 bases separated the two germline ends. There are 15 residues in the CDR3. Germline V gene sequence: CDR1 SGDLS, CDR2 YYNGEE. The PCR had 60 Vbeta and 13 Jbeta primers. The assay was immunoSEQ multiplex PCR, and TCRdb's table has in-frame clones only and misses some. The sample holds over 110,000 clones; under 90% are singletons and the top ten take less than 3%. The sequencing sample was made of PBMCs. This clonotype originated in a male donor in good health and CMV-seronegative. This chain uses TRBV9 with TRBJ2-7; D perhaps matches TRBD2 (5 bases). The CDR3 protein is CASSPIDAGNYEQYF. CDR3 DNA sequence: TGTGCCAGCAGCCCTATCGACGCCGGGAACTACGAGCAGTACTTC. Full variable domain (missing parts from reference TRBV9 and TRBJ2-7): DSGVTQTPKHLITATGQRVTLRCSPRSGDLSVYWYQQSLDQGLQFLIQYYNGEERAKGNILERFSAQQFPDLHSELNLSSLELGDSALYFCASSPIDAGNYEQYFGPGTRLTVT.